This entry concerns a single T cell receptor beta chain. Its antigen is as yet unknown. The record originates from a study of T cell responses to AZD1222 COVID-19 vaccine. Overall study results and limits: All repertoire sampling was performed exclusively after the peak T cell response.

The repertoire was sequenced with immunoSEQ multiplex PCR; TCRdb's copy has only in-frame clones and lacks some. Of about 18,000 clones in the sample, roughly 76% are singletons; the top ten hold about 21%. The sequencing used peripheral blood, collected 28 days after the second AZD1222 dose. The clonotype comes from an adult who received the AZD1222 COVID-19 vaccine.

CDR3 protein: CASSYHTGNYGYTF. The CDR3 DNA reads as TGTGCCAGCAGTTACCATACAGGTAACTATGGCTACACCTTC. The chain joins TRBV6-2 or TRBV6-3 to TRBJ1-2; TRBD1 is a possible D gene (5 bases). Germline V CDR1 and CDR2: MNHEY, SVGEGT. Trimming removed 2 bases at V and 1 base at J, with 8 bases between. The CDR3 spans 14 residues.